These T cell receptor beta chains were read from a single sample in a study of blood T cells in healthy people across ages. One entry per CDR3 protein, called by TCRdb with MiXCR from the 5' RACE reads. Among some 930,000 distinct CDR3 sequences listed, around 29% were seen once. Separately, the same data were catalogued under a study of T cells of mothers and their children.

Material for sequencing was blood. The origin of the receptors is a woman in her forties in good health. Each CDR3 is given without its conserved first and last residue. The size entry is marked missing in some rows and otherwise reads once, few, many or a size class.

clone size	V gene	J gene	CDR3 protein
many	TRBV4-1	TRBJ2-5	ASSSRGSQETQY
many	TRBV5-1	TRBJ2-1	ASSGGQGHNEQF
few	TRBV7-9	TRBJ2-7	ASSFSGKTKNYEQY
NA	TRBV11-2	TRBJ2-1	ASSLDPATYNEQF
few	TRBV10-3	TRBJ2-3	AISESTQRGEADTQY
few	TRBV27	TRBJ2-1	ASSLLASNPAGQF
few	TRBV28	TRBJ1-1	ASSLPRQGGTEAF
many	TRBV27	TRBJ2-7	ASSLRGPQVNEQY
many	TRBV4-1	TRBJ1-4	ASSQDEGRKLF
many	TRBV5-1	TRBJ2-7	ASSFQAGGYEQY
NA	TRBV28	TRBJ1-4	ASSLSLMEGQGLLSEKLF
NA	TRBV7-9	NA	ASSFTSVGGTQY
few	TRBV4-1	TRBJ2-3	ASSQEKARTDTQY
NA	TRBV9	TRBJ2-1	ASSVDGTRRMNEQF
many	TRBV9	TRBJ2-7	ASSEQGDSYEQY
few	TRBV7-9	TRBJ2-7	ASSLGHPGGDYEQY
NA	TRBV27	TRBJ1-1	ASSLTGILNTEAF
NA	TRBV6-2/TRBV6-3	TRBJ1-2	ASSRDGPEGYT
NA	TRBV5-1	TRBJ2-7	ASSDLGGGPYEQY
many	TRBV28	TRBJ2-7	ASSAPSQQANYEQY
NA	TRBV28	TRBJ1-6	ASSWLPNSPLH
few	TRBV20-1	TRBJ1-2	SAYTTQGVFGYT
NA	TRBV27	TRBJ1-5	ASRPLGGAGQPQH
many	TRBV7-6	TRBJ2-3	ASSLTYSQNTDTQY
few	TRBV20-1	NA	SAPRSGLAIYEQY